The 6 T cell receptor beta chains in this list originate from one sample, sequenced in a study of low-dose radiotherapy and immunotherapy resistance in tumors. Time point here: before trial treatment. The PCR that amplified TCRs ran for around 20 cycles, relying on a constant-region primer and a V-primer adapter. TCRdb processed the reads anew with MiXCR; each CDR3 protein has one entry. The table has under 60,000 distinct CDR3 sequences, 12% seen once. The specimen comprised PBMCs, sampled before treatment. The receptors shown here come from a female donor with ovarian cancer.

This clonotype was recorded many times. This chain uses TRBV13 with TRBJ2-1; TRBD2 matches 8 bases. The germline CDR1 and CDR2 sequences are PRHDT and FYEKMQ (reference sequence). Trimming cost V 8 bases and J 12 bases; bases outside gene matches: 21. The CDR3 is 16 residues long. CDR3 DNA sequence: TGTGCCAGCTCCTCAACCAACGGACTAGCCGCCTCGGCGCAGTTCTTC. Protein: CASSSTNGLAASAQFF.

The J gene is TRBJ2-1, the V gene TRBV5-4; D not resolved. V was trimmed by 1 base and J by 9 bases, leaving 11 bases between them. CDR1 and CDR2 (germline): SGHNT, YYREEE (reference sequence). The CDR3 totals 13 residues. The CDR3 sequence is CASSLSDLGEQFF. The DNA of the CDR3 is TGTGCCAGCAGCTTGAGCGATCTTGGTGAGCAGTTCTTC.

Of note for this clonotype: A far larger clone lies a single base away; this is likely a read error. V is TRBV2 and J is TRBJ1-1, with TRBD1 matching over 9 bases. CDR1 and CDR2 from the germline V gene are SNHLY and FYNNEI. V shed 6 bases and J 4 bases; nucleotides not matched to a gene: 3. This CDR3 spans 13 amino acids. The CDR3 bases are TGTGCCAGCAGGGTGACAGGGGGCACTGAAGCTTTCTTT. Amino acid sequence: CASRVTGGTEAFF.

This clonotype has at least ten counts. For the CDR3, the DNA is TGTGCCAGCAGTTCCCGAGAGGTCAATTCACCCCTCCACTTT. The encoded protein is CASSSREVNSPLHF. The V call is TRBV27, the J call TRBJ1-6; D is undetermined. Germline CDR1 and CDR2: MNHEY and SMNVEV (reference sequence). The CDR3 is 14 residues long. V lost 4 bases, J lost 7 bases, and 11 bases lay in between.

This clonotype was picked up many times. The chain combines TRBV27 with TRBJ2-2; TRBD2 aligns across 11 bases. Germline V gene sequence: CDR1 MNHEY, CDR2 SMNVEV (reference sequence). After removal of 1 base from V and 5 bases from J, the junction contained 3 bases not matched to a gene. This CDR3 contains 16 residues. In DNA, the CDR3 is TGTGCCAGCAGTTTATACCTAGCGGGGGGTACCGGGGAGCTGTTTTTT. It translates to CASSLYLAGGTGELFF.

This clonotype was seen a few times. This chain connects TRBV13 to TRBJ2-3; D remains unclear. The V gene lost 5 bases and the J gene lost 4 bases, with 7 bases spanning the gap. The CDR3 sequence is 12 residues long. Germline V lookup: CDR1 PRHDT, CDR2 FYEKMQ (reference sequence). As DNA, the CDR3 is TGTGCCAGCAGCCCGGAGCCAGATACGCAGTATTTT. It is translated as CASSPEPDTQYF. Based on the CDR3 plus reference TRBV13 and TRBJ2-3, the full variable domain is AAGVIQSPRHLIKEKRETATLKCYPIPRHDTVYWYQQGPGQDPQFLISFYEKMQSDKGSIPDRFSAQQFSDYHSELNMSSLELGDSALYFCASSPEPDTQYFGPGTRLTVL.